This TCR beta chain was captured in a study of a mutant IDH1 vaccine in newly diagnosed glioma. The overall study: Administration of eight vaccinations to patients took place in weeks 1, 3, 5, 7, 11, 15, 19, 23.

The protocol was immunoSEQ multiplex PCR, while the TCRdb copy is restricted to in-frame clones and leaves out a portion. The sample holds roughly 120,000 clones, about 82% seen once. V lost 0 bases to trimming and J lost 5 bases; unmatched junction nucleotides: 10. In germline, CDR1 is LNHDA, CDR2 SQIVND (reference sequence). This CDR3 has 16 residues. This clone was picked up a small number of times. Its antigen remains unknown. The sample's time point: week 11, during vaccination. One vaccine dose held 300 ug of mutant IDH1 20-mer peptide and came with topical imiquimod. The chain recombines TRBV19 with TRBJ2-7, with TRBD1 matching over 7 bases. Sequences were derived from PBMCs, sampled from a glioma patient whose treatment included an IDH1 peptide vaccine. The sequence came from a man aged 35-49 years with glioma. The CDR3 coding sequence is TGTGCCAGTAGTATAGATCTACCGACAGGGCTCAACGAGCAGTACTTC. This codes for CASSIDLPTGLNEQYF. The entire variable domain, with the rest obtained from reference TRBV19 and TRBJ2-7, is as follows: DGGITQSPKYLFRKEGQNVTLSCEQNLNHDAMYWYRQDPGQGLRLIYYSQIVNDFQKGDIAEGYSVSREKKESFPLTVTSAQKNPTAFYLCASSIDLPTGLNEQYFGPGTRLTVT.